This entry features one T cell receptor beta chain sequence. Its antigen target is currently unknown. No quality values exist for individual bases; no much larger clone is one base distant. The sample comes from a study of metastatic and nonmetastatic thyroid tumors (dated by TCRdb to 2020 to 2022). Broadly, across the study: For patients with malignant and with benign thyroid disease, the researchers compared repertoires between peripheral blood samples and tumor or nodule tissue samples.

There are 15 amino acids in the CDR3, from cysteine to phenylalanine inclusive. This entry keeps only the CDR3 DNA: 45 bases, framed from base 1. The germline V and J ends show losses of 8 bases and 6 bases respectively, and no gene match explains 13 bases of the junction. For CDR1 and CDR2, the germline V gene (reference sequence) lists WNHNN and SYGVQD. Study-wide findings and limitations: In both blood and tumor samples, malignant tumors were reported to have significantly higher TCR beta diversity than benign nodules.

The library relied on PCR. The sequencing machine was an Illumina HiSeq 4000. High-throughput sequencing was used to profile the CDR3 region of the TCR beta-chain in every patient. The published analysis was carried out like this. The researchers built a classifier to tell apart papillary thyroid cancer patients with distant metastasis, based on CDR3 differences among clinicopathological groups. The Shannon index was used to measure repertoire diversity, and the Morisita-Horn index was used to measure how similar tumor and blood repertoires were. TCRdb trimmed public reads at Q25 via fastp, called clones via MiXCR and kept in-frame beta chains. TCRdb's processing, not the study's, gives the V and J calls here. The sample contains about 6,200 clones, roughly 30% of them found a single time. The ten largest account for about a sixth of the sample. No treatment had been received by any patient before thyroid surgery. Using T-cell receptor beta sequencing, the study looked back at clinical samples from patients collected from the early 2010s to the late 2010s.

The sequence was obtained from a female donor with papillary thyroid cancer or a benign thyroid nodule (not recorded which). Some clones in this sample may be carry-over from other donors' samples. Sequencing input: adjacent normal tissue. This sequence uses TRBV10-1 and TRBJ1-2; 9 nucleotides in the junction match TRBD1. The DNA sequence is TGCGCCAGCTTAGCCCCTATCGGGACAGGGAATGGCTACACCTTC. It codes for CASLAPIGTGNGYTF.